The entry below describes one T cell receptor (beta chain). This entry belongs to a study of T cell changes during pregnancy in multiple sclerosis. V trimming: 6 bases; J trimming: 4 bases; junction bases outside the gene matches: 7. Germline CDR1 SGHTA, CDR2 FQGTGA. The CDR3 sequence is 14 residues long. Repertoires were generated with immunoSEQ multiplex PCR, while TCRdb's copy carries only in-frame clones and drops some. This repertoire shows about 75,000 clones, around nine tenths found once; its top ten account for more than 0.4%. The chain links TRBV7-3 to TRBJ1-1; 8 bases line up with TRBD1. This material consisted of CD4+ T cells from peripheral blood mononuclear cells, taken before pregnancy. The clonotype was recovered from a female donor with multiple sclerosis, enrolled in a pregnancy study. This chain's CDR3 is CASSFDRGRTEAFF. The CDR3 DNA follows: TGTGCCAGCAGTTTTGACAGGGGTCGCACTGAAGCTTTCTTT.